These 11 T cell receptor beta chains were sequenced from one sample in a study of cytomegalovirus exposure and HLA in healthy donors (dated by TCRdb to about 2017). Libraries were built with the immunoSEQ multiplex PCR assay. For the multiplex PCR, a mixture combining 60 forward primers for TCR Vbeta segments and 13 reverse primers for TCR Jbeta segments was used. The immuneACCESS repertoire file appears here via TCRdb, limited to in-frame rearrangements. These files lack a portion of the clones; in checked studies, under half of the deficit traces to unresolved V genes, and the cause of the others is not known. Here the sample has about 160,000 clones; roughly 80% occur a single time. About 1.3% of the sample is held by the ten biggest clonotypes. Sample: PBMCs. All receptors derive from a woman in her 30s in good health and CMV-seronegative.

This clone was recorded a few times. The CDR3 loop is CAIRQESSYNSPLHF. The CDR3 region has the DNA TGTGCCATCAGACAGGAGAGCTCCTATAATTCACCCCTCCACTTT. V gene TRBV10-3 combines with J gene TRBJ1-6; D may be TRBD1 (5 bases). CDR3 length: 15 residues. From germline, CDR1 is ENHRY and CDR2 SYGVKD. Deletions cut 6 bases from V and 0 bases from J, with 9 bases between.

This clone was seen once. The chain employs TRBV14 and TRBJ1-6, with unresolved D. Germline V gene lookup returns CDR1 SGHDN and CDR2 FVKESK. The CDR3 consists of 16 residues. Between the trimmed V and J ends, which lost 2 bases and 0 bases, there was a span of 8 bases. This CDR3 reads CASSQHLSSYNSPLHF. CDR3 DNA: TGTGCCAGCAGCCAACACCTGAGCTCCTATAATTCACCCCTCCACTTT.

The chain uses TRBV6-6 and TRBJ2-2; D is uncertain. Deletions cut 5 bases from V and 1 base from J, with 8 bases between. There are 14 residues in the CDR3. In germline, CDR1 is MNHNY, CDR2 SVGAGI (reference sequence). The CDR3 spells CASSKTLNTGELFF. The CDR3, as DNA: TGTGCCAGCAGTAAGACTTTGAACACCGGGGAGCTGTTTTTT.

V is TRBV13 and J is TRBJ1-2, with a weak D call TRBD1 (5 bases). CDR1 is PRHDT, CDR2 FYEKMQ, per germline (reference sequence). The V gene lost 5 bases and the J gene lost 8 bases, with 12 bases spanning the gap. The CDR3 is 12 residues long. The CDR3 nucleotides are TGTGCCAGCAGCAAAGGGGCGGAAGGCTACACCTTC. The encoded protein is CASSKGAEGYTF.

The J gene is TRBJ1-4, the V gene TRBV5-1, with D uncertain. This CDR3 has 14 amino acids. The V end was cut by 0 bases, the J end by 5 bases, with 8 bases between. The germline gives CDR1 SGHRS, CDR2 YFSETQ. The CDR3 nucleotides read TGCGCCAGCAGCTTGGCGGGGAGGAATGAAAAACTGTTTTTT. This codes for CASSLAGRNEKLFF. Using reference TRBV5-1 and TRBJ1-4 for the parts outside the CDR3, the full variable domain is KAGVTQTPRYLIKTRGQQVTLSCSPISGHRSVSWYQQTPGQGLQFLFEYFSETQRNKGNFPGRFSGRQFSNSRSEMNVSTLELGDSALYLCASSLAGRNEKLFFGSGTQLSVL.

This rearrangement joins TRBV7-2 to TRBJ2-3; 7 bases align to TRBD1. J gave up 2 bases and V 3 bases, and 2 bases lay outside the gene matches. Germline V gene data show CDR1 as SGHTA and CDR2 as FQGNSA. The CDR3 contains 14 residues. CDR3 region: CASSLGQTTDTQYF. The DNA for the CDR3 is TGTGCCAGCAGCTTGGGACAGACCACAGATACGCAGTATTTT.

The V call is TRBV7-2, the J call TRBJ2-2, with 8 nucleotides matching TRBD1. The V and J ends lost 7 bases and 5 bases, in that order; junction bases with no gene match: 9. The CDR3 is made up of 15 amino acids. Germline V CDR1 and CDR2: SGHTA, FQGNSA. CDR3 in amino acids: CASTLDRGGTGELFF. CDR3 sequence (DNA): TGTGCCAGCACCCTAGACAGGGGAGGTACCGGGGAGCTGTTTTTT.

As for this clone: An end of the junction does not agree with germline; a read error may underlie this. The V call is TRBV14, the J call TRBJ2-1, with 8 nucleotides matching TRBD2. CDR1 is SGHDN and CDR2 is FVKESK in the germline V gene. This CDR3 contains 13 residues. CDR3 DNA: TGTGCCAGCAGCCAAGTTATCGGCGGGGGGCCCCTCTTC. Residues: CASSQVIGGGPLF. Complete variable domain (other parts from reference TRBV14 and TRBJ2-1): EAGVTQFPSHSVIEKGQTVTLRCDPISGHDNLYWYRRVMGKEIKFLLHFVKESKQDESGMPNNRFLAERTGGTYSTLKVQPAELEDSGVYFCASSQVIGGGPLFGPGTRLTVL.

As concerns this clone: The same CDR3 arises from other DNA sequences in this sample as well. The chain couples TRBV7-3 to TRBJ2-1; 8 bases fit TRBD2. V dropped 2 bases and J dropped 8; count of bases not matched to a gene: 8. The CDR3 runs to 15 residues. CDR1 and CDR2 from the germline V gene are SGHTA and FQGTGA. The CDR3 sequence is CASSLGLAGVHEQFF. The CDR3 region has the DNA TGTGCCAGCAGCTTAGGACTAGCAGGGGTTCATGAGCAGTTCTTC.

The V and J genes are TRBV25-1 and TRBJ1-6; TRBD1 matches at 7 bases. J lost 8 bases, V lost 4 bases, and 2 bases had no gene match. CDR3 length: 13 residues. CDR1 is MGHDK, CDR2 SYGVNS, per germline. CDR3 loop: CASSVGGHSPLHF. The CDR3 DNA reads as TGTGCCAGCAGTGTAGGGGGCCATTCACCCCTCCACTTT.

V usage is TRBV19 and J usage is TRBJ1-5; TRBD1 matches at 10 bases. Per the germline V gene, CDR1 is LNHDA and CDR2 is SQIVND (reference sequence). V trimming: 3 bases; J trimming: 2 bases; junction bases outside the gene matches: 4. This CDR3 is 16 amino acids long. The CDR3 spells CASSIRTGGGNQPQHF. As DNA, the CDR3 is TGTGCCAGTAGTATTAGGACAGGGGGAGGCAATCAGCCCCAGCATTTT.